The entry below describes one TCR beta chain. With 5 bases removed from V and 7 bases from J, the gap between germline ends came to 11 bases. CDR1 and CDR2 (germline): MNHEY, SVGEGT. The CDR3 runs to 12 residues. This entry is derived from a study of patients and donors after allogeneic stem cell transplantation. TCRdb re-called the RT-PCR reads with MiXCR, one entry per CDR3 protein. The sample consists of about 230,000 distinct CDR3 sequences, around 14% of them appearing once. The sample consisted of blood, either unsorted or a sorted T cell fraction (not recorded which). This receptor was identified in a human donor who was either an allogeneic HSCT recipient or a stem cell or donor lymphocyte infusion donor (not recorded which). It is not recorded whose cells these are; they may come from a transplant donor. The V and J genes are TRBV6-2 or TRBV6-3 and TRBJ1-1; D not certain. The CDR3 nucleotides are TGTGCCAGCAGTCCGCAGAGTTATGAAGCTTTCTTT. As protein: CASSPQSYEAFF.